A single sample gave rise to the 22 T cell receptor beta chains below, sequenced in a study of T cells in tuberculosis. Using immunoSEQ multiplex PCR, the repertoire was profiled, and TCRdb retains in-frame clones only, with some absent. The profile shows tens of thousands of clones, less than 95% of them singletons. The source material was PBMCs. Receptor source: a donor aged 10-35 years with latent tuberculosis or without tuberculosis infection. Some clones in this sample may be carry-over from other donors' samples.

J is TRBJ2-2 and V is TRBV2, with a possible D match to TRBD1 (6 bases). This CDR3 is 15 amino acids long. Germline CDR1 SNHLY, CDR2 FYNNEI. Trimming cost V 2 bases and J 6 bases, with 13 bases left between them. CDR3 region: CASSETGTVAGELFF. As DNA, the CDR3 is TGTGCCAGCAGTGAAACAGGGACGGTGGCCGGGGAGCTGTTTTTT.

This chain connects TRBV19 to TRBJ2-3, with no clear D. The germline V gene encodes CDR1 LNHDA and CDR2 SQIVND (reference sequence). CDR3 size: 14 residues. The V gene lost 1 base and the J gene lost 0 bases, with 5 bases spanning the gap. The CDR3: CASSIGLSTDTQYF. The CDR3 DNA reads TGTGCCAGTAGTATAGGGCTGAGCACAGATACGCAGTATTTT.

The rearrangement uses TRBV30 and TRBJ1-2; D possibly corresponds to TRBD1 (5 bases). The CDR3 runs to 14 residues. Trimming removed 1 base from V and 7 bases from J, with 16 bases in between. Germline V gives CDR1 GTSNPN, CDR2 SVGIG (reference sequence). CDR3 sequence reads: CAWSENRGMGGYTF. In DNA, the CDR3 is TGTGCCTGGAGTGAAAACCGGGGGATGGGTGGCTACACCTTC. Using reference TRBV30 and TRBJ1-2 for the parts outside the CDR3, the full variable domain is SQTIHQWPATLVQPVGSPLSLECTVEGTSNPNLYWYRQAAGRGLQLLFYSVGIGQISSEVPQNLSASRPQDRQFILSSKKLLLSDSGFYLCAWSENRGMGGYTFGSGTRLTVV.

The chain couples TRBV27 to TRBJ1-1, with TRBD1 matching 9 bases. Trimming at V came to 5 bases and at J to 3 bases, leaving 7 bases not matched to a gene. The CDR3 has 15 amino acids. CDR1 and CDR2 from the germline V gene are MNHEY and SMNVEV (reference sequence). The CDR3 loop is CASSPKQGAYTEAFF. The CDR3 region has the DNA TGTGCCAGCAGTCCTAAACAGGGGGCCTACACTGAAGCTTTCTTT.

This chain connects TRBV2 to TRBJ2-7, with TRBD2 matching 8 bases. The CDR3 runs to 15 residues. V dropped 7 bases and J dropped 1; count of bases not matched to a gene: 9. Germline assignment: CDR1 SNHLY and CDR2 FYNNEI. In DNA, the CDR3 is TGTGCCAGCACTCGGGAGGGCGGGAGATCCTACGAGCAGTACTTC. Amino acids: CASTREGGRSYEQYF.

The rearrangement uses TRBV5-1 and TRBJ1-6, with 8 bases matching TRBD1. This CDR3 contains 18 residues. J lost 8 bases, V lost 0 bases, and 13 bases had no gene match. The germline V gene encodes CDR1 SGHRS and CDR2 YFSETQ. This CDR3 reads CASSLVPRGPGVDSPLHF. As DNA, the CDR3 is TGCGCCAGCAGCTTGGTTCCCAGGGGGCCAGGGGTAGATTCACCCCTCCACTTT.

Only one count was recorded for this clone. The gene calls are TRBV11-3 and TRBJ2-1; weak D call: TRBD1 (5 bases). Germline CDR1 SGHNT, CDR2 YENEEA. The CDR3 totals 15 residues. V was pared by 7 bases and J by 7 bases, with 20 bases between. The CDR3 region is CASIRRARSANEQFF. The DNA for the CDR3 is TGTGCCAGCATCCGCAGGGCTAGAAGCGCGAATGAGCAGTTCTTC.

V gene TRBV7-9 combines with J gene TRBJ2-7, with D possibly being TRBD2 (5 bases). V lost 5 bases, J lost 0 bases, and 20 bases lay in between. The germline V gene encodes CDR1 SEHNR and CDR2 FQNEAQ (reference sequence). The length of the CDR3 is 17 residues. Written as DNA, the CDR3 is TGTGCCAGCAGCCTTAAACCGCCCGGGGATCCCTCCTACGAGCAGTACTTC. Translated: CASSLKPPGDPSYEQYF. The full variable domain, with the rest looked up from reference TRBV7-9 and TRBJ2-7, is DTGVSQNPRHKITKRGQNVTFRCDPISEHNRLYWYRQTLGQGPEFLTYFQNEAQLEKSRLLSDRFSAERPKGSFSTLEIQRTEQGDSAMYLCASSLKPPGDPSYEQYFGPGTRLTVT.

The genes are TRBV6-1 and TRBJ2-3, with 8 positions matching TRBD1. Per germline, CDR1 MNHNS and CDR2 SASEGT. J gave up 2 bases and V 7 bases, and 8 bases lay outside the gene matches. This CDR3 contains 15 residues. The CDR3 reads CASKSDRVHTDTQYF. The CDR3 bases are TGTGCCAGCAAGTCGGACAGGGTACACACAGATACGCAGTATTTT.

The gene calls are TRBV6-5 and TRBJ1-2; 9 bases align to TRBD1. This CDR3 region has 15 residues. Germline assignment: CDR1 MNHEY and CDR2 SVGAGI. J lost 2 bases, V lost 7 bases, and 8 bases had no gene match. The CDR3 sequence is CASTDRDRVNYGYTF. As DNA, the CDR3 is TGTGCCAGCACCGACCGGGACAGGGTAAACTATGGCTACACCTTC.

The chain employs TRBV4-1 and TRBJ2-3; possible D gene TRBD1, 5 bases. V was pared by 0 bases and J by 4 bases, with 17 bases between. Germline CDR1 and CDR2: MGHRA and YSYEKL. The CDR3 consists of 17 residues. The CDR3 DNA is TGCGCCAGCAGCCAAGATCGTCAGGGCATCGTCTCAGATACGCAGTATTTT. This encodes CASSQDRQGIVSDTQYF.

The CDR3 coding sequence is TGCGCCAGCAGCTTGGGAGGGAGTCAGGTTCGGGAGACCCAGTACTTC. Encoded protein: CASSLGGSQVRETQYF. This chain uses TRBV5-1 with TRBJ2-5; possible D gene TRBD2, 5 bases. The germline CDR1 and CDR2 sequences are SGHRS and YFSETQ. The CDR3 runs 16 residues. V lost 0 bases to trimming and J lost 5 bases, with 17 bases between them.

V usage is TRBV7-2 and J usage is TRBJ1-1; D is unresolved. The ends were cut back, 5 bases at V and 1 base at J, with 14 bases in the middle. Germline CDR1 and CDR2: SGHTA and FQGNSA. The CDR3 covers 15 residues. In DNA, the CDR3 is TGTGCCAGCAGCCCCTTGGCGCCGGGGAACACTGAAGCTTTCTTT. Translated, it gives CASSPLAPGNTEAFF.

The chain is built from TRBV5-1 and TRBJ2-3, with 7 bases that match TRBD1. Germline V CDR1 and CDR2: SGHRS, YFSETQ. This CDR3 comprises 17 residues. V lost 1 base, J lost 1 base, and 9 bases stayed unmatched. This CDR3 is CASSLRAGTEGTDTQYF. As DNA, the CDR3 is TGCGCCAGCAGCTTGAGGGCCGGGACAGAAGGCACAGATACGCAGTATTTT.

This rearrangement joins TRBV7-2 to TRBJ1-6; 7 nucleotides line up with TRBD1. CDR3 size: 16 residues. Germline V gene lookup returns CDR1 SGHTA and CDR2 FQGNSA. V lost 3 bases and J lost 4; bases outside the gene matches: 6. The CDR3 DNA sequence: TGTGCCAGCAGCTTGGGCAGGGGGGCATATAATTCACCCCTCCACTTT. Translating it yields CASSLGRGAYNSPLHF.

The chain uses TRBV28 and TRBJ2-7, with 7 bases that match TRBD1. The CDR3 sequence is 16 residues long. After removal of 2 bases from V and 0 bases from J, the junction contained 7 bases not matched to a gene. The germline V gene has CDR1 MDHEN and CDR2 SYDVKM. The chain's CDR3 is CASSLHRDSFSYEQYF. DNA of the CDR3: TGTGCCAGCAGTTTACACCGGGACAGCTTCTCCTACGAGCAGTACTTC.

This clone was seen once. V is TRBV27 and J is TRBJ1-4, with no clear D. V was shortened by 1 base and J by 0 bases, with 9 bases between the two germline ends. This CDR3 is built from 16 residues. Germline V gene sequence: CDR1 MNHEY, CDR2 SMNVEV (reference sequence). CDR3 in amino acids: CASSLWHPATNEKLFF. CDR3 bases: TGTGCCAGCAGTTTATGGCATCCTGCAACTAATGAAAAACTGTTTTTT.

V is TRBV5-4 and J is TRBJ2-1, with 8 nucleotides matching TRBD2. CDR3 length equals 14 residues. Germline-derived CDR1 and CDR2 are SGHNT and YYREEE (reference sequence). V was pared by 0 bases and J by 9 bases, with 5 bases of the junction left unmatched. CDR3 in amino acids: CASSLGALAGEQFF. The DNA for the CDR3 is TGTGCCAGCAGCTTGGGGGCCCTAGCGGGTGAGCAGTTCTTC.

The chain couples TRBV6-6 to TRBJ2-7, with 9 bases identical to TRBD1. The V segment lost 7 bases and the J segment 5 bases; nucleotides outside the gene matches: 12. Germline lookup yields CDR1 MNHNY and CDR2 SVGAGI (reference sequence). This CDR3 contains 15 residues. CDR3 in amino acids: CASTLAGTGRDEQYF. CDR3 nucleotides: TGTGCCAGCACCTTAGCCGGGACAGGGAGGGACGAGCAGTACTTC.

The chain carries TRBV10-1 and TRBJ2-3; 8 nucleotides match TRBD1. The CDR3 is 15 residues long. V lost 0 bases to trimming and J lost 1 base; unmatched junction nucleotides: 0. The germline V gene has CDR1 WNHNN and CDR2 SYGVQD (reference sequence). CDR3 sequence: CASSESTGGTDTQYF. The CDR3 region has the DNA TGCGCCAGCAGTGAGTCGACAGGGGGCACAGATACGCAGTATTTT.

This rearrangement joins TRBV6-6 to TRBJ1-3; no definite D call. V lost 10 bases and J 0 bases, leaving 13 bases between the germline ends. There are 14 residues in the CDR3. Looked up from germline, CDR1 is MNHNY and CDR2 is SVGAGI (reference sequence). The CDR3 nucleotides are TGTGCCATCACTGACTCGAGCTCTGGAAACACCATATATTTT. Its protein is CAITDSSSGNTIYF.

The CDR3 DNA sequence: TGTGCCAGCAGTCCTAACAGGGATGATCAGCCCCAGCATTTT. It codes for CASSPNRDDQPQHF. J is TRBJ1-5 and V is TRBV2, with D perhaps matching TRBD1 (6 bases). Germline-derived CDR1 and CDR2 are SNHLY and FYNNEI. This CDR3 is built from 14 residues. The V and J ends lost 5 bases and 5 bases respectively, with 13 bases between them.